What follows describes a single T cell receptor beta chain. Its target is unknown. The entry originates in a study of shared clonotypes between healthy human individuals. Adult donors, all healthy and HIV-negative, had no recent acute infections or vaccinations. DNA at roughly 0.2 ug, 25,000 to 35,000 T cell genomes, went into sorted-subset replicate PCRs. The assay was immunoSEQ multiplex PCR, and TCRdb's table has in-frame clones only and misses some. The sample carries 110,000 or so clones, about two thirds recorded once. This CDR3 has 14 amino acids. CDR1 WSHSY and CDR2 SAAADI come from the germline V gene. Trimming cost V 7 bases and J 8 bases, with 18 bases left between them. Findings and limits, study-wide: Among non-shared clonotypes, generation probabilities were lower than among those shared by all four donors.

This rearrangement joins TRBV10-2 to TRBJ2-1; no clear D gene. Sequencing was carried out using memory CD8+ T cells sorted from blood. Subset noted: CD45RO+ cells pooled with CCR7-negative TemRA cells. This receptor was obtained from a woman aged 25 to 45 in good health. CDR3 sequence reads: CASTPSPGWDEQFF. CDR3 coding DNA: TGCGCCAGCACCCCTAGTCCCGGGTGGGATGAGCAGTTCTTC.